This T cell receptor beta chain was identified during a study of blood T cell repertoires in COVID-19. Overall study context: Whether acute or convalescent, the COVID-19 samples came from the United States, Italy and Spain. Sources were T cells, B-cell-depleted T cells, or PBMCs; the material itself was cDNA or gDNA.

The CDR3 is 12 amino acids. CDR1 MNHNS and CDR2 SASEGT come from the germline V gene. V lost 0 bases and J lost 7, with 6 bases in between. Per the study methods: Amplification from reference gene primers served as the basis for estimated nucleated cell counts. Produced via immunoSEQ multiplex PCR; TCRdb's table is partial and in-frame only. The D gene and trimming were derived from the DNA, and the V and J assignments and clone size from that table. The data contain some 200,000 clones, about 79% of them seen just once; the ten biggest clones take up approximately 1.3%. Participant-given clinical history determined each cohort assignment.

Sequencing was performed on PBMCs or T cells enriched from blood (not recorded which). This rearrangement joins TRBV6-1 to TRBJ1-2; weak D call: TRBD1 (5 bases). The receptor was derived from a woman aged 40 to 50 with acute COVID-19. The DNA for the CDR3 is TGTGCCAGCAGTGAAGCTAGGGGTGGCTACACCTTC. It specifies CASSEARGGYTF.